Listed below are T cell receptor beta chains from one sample, sequenced in a study of vaccination effects on CD4 cells after COVID-19. Generated by immunoSEQ multiplex PCR, the TCRdb table keeps only in-frame clones and is missing some. In the table there are tens of thousands of clones, 79% of which are singletons. Their antigen targets remain unknown. This specimen was CD4+ T cells from PBMCs cultured with HCoV-OC43 spike peptides, taken before COVID-19 vaccination. The receptors come from a human donor who received a COVID-19 vaccine. The CDR3 runs from the conserved cysteine through the conserved F or W. D genes are given only for firm matches. Only part of the rows carry a size: once, few, many, or a class if the clone is expanded.

j_call,d_call,v_call,clone_size,cdr3_nt,cdr3_aa
TRBJ1-2,TRBD1,TRBV18,-,TGTGCCAGCTCAGAATCAGGGGGGCCTTCGATTGGCTACACCTTC,CASSESGGPSIGYTF
TRBJ2-2,-,TRBV19,-,TGTGCCAGTAGTATCTCCGGAAACACCGGGGAGCTGTTTTTT,CASSISGNTGELFF
TRBJ2-3,-,TRBV27,-,TGTGCCAGCAGTGAGGGCACAGATACGCAGTATTTT,CASSEGTDTQYF
TRBJ2-1,-,TRBV11-2,-,TGTGCCAGCAGCTTTGGGACAAAAACGGCCAATGAGCAGTTCTTC,CASSFGTKTANEQFF
TRBJ1-6,TRBD1,TRBV28,-,TGTGCCAGCAGTTTATTCGGACAGGTGGGCAATTCACCCCTCCACTTT,CASSLFGQVGNSPLHF
TRBJ1-5,TRBD1,TRBV6-5,-,TGTGCCAGCAGCCGCGGACAGGGAGTTCAGGCCCAGCATTTT,CASSRGQGVQAQHF
TRBJ2-1,TRBD1,TRBV6-6,-,TGTGCCAGCAGTTACGGGGACAGACACAATGAGCAGTTCTTC,CASSYGDRHNEQFF
TRBJ2-2,TRBD2,TRBV28,-,TGTGCCAGCAGTGAACAGGGAGCGGGGGGACCTCTTGGAACCGGGGAGCTGTTTTTT,CASSEQGAGGPLGTGELFF
TRBJ1-4,-,TRBV9,-,TGTGCCAGCAGCAACCTAGCTGCTAATGAAAAACTGTTTTTT,CASSNLAANEKLFF
TRBJ1-2,-,TRBV7-8,-,TGTGCCAGCAGCTTAGATAGGACCTATGGCTACACCTTC,CASSLDRTYGYTF
TRBJ2-3,TRBD2,TRBV10-1,-,TGCGCCAGCAGTCTAGCGGGGGCCCGCACAGATACGCAGTATTTT,CASSLAGARTDTQYF
TRBJ2-2,TRBD2,TRBV5-1,-,TGCGCCAGCAGCTTGCAGGGACTAGCGGGGGGATGGAACACCGGGGAGCTGTTTTTT,CASSLQGLAGGWNTGELFF
TRBJ1-1,-,TRBV4-1,once,TGCGCCAGCAGCCGGACGGGACTCAGGAACACTGAAGCTTTCTTT,CASSRTGLRNTEAFF
TRBJ2-1,TRBD2,TRBV15,-,TGTGCCACCAGCAGAAGCACTAGCGGCTACAATGAGCAGTTCTTC,CATSRSTSGYNEQFF
TRBJ1-2,-,TRBV19,-,TGTGCCAGTAGTCCCGACAGGTTCGGCTATGGCTACACCTTC,CASSPDRFGYGYTF
TRBJ1-6,TRBD1,TRBV19,few,TGTGCCAGTAAAGGGGGACAGGGGTTAAGATCACCCCTCCACTTT,CASKGGQGLRSPLHF
TRBJ1-5,-,TRBV11-2,-,TGTGCCAGCAGCCCTGGGGCAGGGAGCAATCAGCCCCAGCATTTT,CASSPGAGSNQPQHF
TRBJ1-1,-,TRBV30,-,TGTGCCTGGAGTGTACAGGGAGTCACTGAAGCTTTCTTT,CAWSVQGVTEAFF
TRBJ2-1,-,TRBV7-2,-,TGTGCCAGCAGGGCGAGCAGCTCCTACAATGAGCAGTTCTTC,CASRASSSYNEQFF
TRBJ1-5,-,TRBV6-1,-,TGTGCCAGCAGTGAAAGGGGAGACAGTAGCAATCAGCCCCAGCATTTT,CASSERGDSSNQPQHF
TRBJ2-1,-,TRBV19,-,TGTGCCAGTAGTTTACAGGGTCCCAGCTCCTACAATGAGCAGTTCTTC,CASSLQGPSSYNEQFF
TRBJ1-5,-,TRBV12-5,once,TGTGCTAGTGGTTTGGTATCTGCACAGGGCCGAAATCAGCCCCAGCATTTT,CASGLVSAQGRNQPQHF
TRBJ2-6,-,TRBV27,-,TGTGCCAGCAGAGTCCTTAGCTCTGGGGCCAACGTCCTGACTTTC,CASRVLSSGANVLTF
TRBJ1-5,TRBD1,TRBV12-3/TRBV12-4,-,TGTGCCAGCAGTTTGAGGACAGGGTGGACCCAGCATTTT,CASSLRTGWTQHF
TRBJ2-3,-,TRBV5-1,-,TGCGCCAGCAGCTTGGGAAGCACAGATACGCAGTATTTT,CASSLGSTDTQYF
TRBJ2-3,TRBD2,TRBV10-2,-,TGCGCCATCCGGGACTACGCCCAGACAGATACGCAGTATTTT,CAIRDYAQTDTQYF
TRBJ2-4,-,TRBV5-5,-,TGTGCCAGCAGCTTGGGGGAAGTGGTAGCCTGGATTCAGTACTTC,CASSLGEVVAWIQYF
TRBJ2-1,-,TRBV18,-,TGTGCCAGCTCACCCCCGATGTACAGCAATGAGCAGTTCTTC,CASSPPMYSNEQFF
TRBJ1-2,TRBD1,TRBV6-2/TRBV6-3,few,TGTGCCAGCAGTTGGGGGGACAGGGTGCGATATGGCTACACCTTC,CASSWGDRVRYGYTF
TRBJ1-3,-,TRBV7-8,-,TGTGCCAGCAGCTTACAGGGGCAGTCGTACACCATATATTTT,CASSLQGQSYTIYF
TRBJ1-1,-,TRBV4-1,once,TGCGCCAGCAGCCAAACGGGGGGCCGGATGAACACTGAAGCTTTCTTT,CASSQTGGRMNTEAFF
TRBJ2-2,TRBD2,TRBV7-3,few,TGTGCCAGCAGCTTAACGCTAGCGGGGGGGCCCGGGGAGCTGTTTTTT,CASSLTLAGGPGELFF
TRBJ2-3,-,TRBV7-2,-,TGTGCCAGCAGCTTTCTCGCAGATACGCAGTATTTT,CASSFLADTQYF
TRBJ2-5,TRBD2,TRBV7-2,-,TGTGCCAGCAGCTTACGGACTAGCGGGGTCGGGGAGACCCAGTACTTC,CASSLRTSGVGETQYF
TRBJ1-1,-,TRBV2,-,TGTGCCAGAAGCGAGTACGGGGCCACTGAAGCTTTCTTT,CARSEYGATEAFF
TRBJ1-2,-,TRBV4-3,-,TGCGCCAGCAGCCAAGAGTGGAGGGGTGGCTACACCTTC,CASSQEWRGGYTF
TRBJ2-3,-,TRBV3-1/TRBV3-2,-,TGTGCCAGCAGCCAGCAAGACAGGATTACGCAGTATTTT,CASSQQDRITQYF
TRBJ2-5,-,TRBV2,-,TGTGCCAGCAGTGTCACGGTTACGACGGAGACCCAGTACTTC,CASSVTVTTETQYF
TRBJ2-5,-,TRBV15,-,TGTGCCACCAGCAGAGACCGACAGCGGAGCCAAGAGACCCAGTACTTC,CATSRDRQRSQETQYF
TRBJ2-1,-,TRBV5-4,-,TGTGCCAGCAGCTTGGGGGTGAGCTCCTACAATGAGCAGTTCTTC,CASSLGVSSYNEQFF
TRBJ2-3,-,TRBV5-1,-,TGCGCCAGCAGCCCCCGGAGGGGAGCAGATACGCAGTATTTT,CASSPRRGADTQYF
TRBJ2-2,-,TRBV12-3/TRBV12-4,-,TGTGCCAGCAGTTCTCTTCCGGCCGGGGAGCTGTTTTTT,CASSSLPAGELFF
TRBJ1-6,-,TRBV5-6,-,TGTGCCAGCAGCTTGGGCCAGGCAACCTATAATTCACCCCTCCACTTT,CASSLGQATYNSPLHF
TRBJ1-5,TRBD1,TRBV10-3,-,TGTGCCATCAAACCAGGGGGCAGAAATCAGCCCCAGCATTTT,CAIKPGGRNQPQHF
TRBJ2-3,-,TRBV24-1,-,TGTGCCACCAGTGATCTGGACGGAGATACGCAGTATTTT,CATSDLDGDTQYF
TRBJ2-3,-,TRBV28,once,TGTGCCAGCAGTTGGGCTGGCATCGATACGCAGTATTTT,CASSWAGIDTQYF
TRBJ2-6,-,TRBV19,-,TGTGCCAGTAGTATAGATGGGGGGAGCTCTGGGGCCAACGTCCTGACTTTC,CASSIDGGSSGANVLTF
TRBJ2-5,TRBD2,TRBV18,-,TGTGCCAGCTCACCAATGGCGGGGGGGCCGGAGACCCAGTACTTC,CASSPMAGGPETQYF
TRBJ1-1,TRBD1,TRBV5-4,-,TGTGCCAGCAGACGCACAGGGGGCGTGGACACTGAAGCTTTCTTT,CASRRTGGVDTEAFF
TRBJ2-6,TRBD2,TRBV5-5,-,TGTGCCAGCAGCCCTGGGAGGGAACCTGGGGCCAACGTCCTGACTTTC,CASSPGREPGANVLTF
TRBJ1-5,-,TRBV4-1,-,TGCGCCAGCAGCCTTCGGACAGTAGATAGCAATCAGCCCCAGCATTTT,CASSLRTVDSNQPQHF
TRBJ2-3,-,TRBV6-1,-,TGTGCCAGCAGTGAATCTCGGGCAGATACGCAGTATTTT,CASSESRADTQYF